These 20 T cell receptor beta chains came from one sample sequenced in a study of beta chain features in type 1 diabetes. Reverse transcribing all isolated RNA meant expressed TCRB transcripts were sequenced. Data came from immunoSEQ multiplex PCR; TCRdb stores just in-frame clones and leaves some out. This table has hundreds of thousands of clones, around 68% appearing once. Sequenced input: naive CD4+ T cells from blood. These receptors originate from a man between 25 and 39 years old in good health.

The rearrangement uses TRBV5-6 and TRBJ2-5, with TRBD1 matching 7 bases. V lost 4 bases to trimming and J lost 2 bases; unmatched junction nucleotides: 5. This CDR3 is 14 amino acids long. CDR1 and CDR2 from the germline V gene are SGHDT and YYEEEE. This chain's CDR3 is CASSRQGPQETQYF. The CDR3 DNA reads TGTGCCAGCAGCCGACAGGGCCCTCAAGAGACCCAGTACTTC.

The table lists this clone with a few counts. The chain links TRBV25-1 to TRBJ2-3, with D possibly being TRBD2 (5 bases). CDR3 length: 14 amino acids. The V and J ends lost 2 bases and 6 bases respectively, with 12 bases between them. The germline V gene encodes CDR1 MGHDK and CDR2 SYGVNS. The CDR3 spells CASSEIGKGDTQYF. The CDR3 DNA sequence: TGTGCCAGCAGTGAAATCGGGAAAGGGGATACGCAGTATTTT.

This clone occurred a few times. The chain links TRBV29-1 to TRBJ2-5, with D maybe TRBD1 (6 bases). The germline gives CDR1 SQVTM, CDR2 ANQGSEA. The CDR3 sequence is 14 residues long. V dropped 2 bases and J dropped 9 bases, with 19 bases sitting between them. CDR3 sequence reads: CSVESGYRDWAQYF. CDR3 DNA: TGCAGCGTTGAATCGGGGTACAGGGATTGGGCCCAGTACTTC.

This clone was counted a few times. CDR3 coding DNA: TGTGCTAGTGGTTTAGGACAGAGCTCCTACAATGAGCAGTTCTTC. It yields the protein CASGLGQSSYNEQFF. This chain links TRBV12-5 with TRBJ2-1; weak D call: TRBD1 (6 bases). There are 15 residues in the CDR3. Germline values: CDR1 LGHNT, CDR2 FRNRAP. Trimming cost V 3 bases and J 0 bases, with 9 bases left between them.

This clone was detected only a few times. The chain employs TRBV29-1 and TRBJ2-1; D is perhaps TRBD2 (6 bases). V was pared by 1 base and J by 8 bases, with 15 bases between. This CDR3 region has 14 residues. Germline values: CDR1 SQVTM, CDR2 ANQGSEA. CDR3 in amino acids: CSVEGSRRAYEQFF. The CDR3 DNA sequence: TGCAGCGTTGAAGGGTCGAGGAGGGCCTATGAGCAGTTCTTC.

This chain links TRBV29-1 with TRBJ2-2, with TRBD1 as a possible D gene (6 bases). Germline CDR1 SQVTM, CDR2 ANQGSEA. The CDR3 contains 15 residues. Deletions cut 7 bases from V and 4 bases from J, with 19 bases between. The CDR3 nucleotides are TGCAGCGCCCAGGTTACTGGGGGCCTCACCGGGGAGCTGTTTTTT. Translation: CSAQVTGGLTGELFF.

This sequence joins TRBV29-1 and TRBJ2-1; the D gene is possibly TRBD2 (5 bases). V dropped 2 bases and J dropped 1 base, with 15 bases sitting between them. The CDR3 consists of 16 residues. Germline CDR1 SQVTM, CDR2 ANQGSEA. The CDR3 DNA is TGCAGCGTTGAAAAGATCGGTCGGGGATCCTACAATGAGCAGTTCTTC. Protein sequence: CSVEKIGRGSYNEQFF.

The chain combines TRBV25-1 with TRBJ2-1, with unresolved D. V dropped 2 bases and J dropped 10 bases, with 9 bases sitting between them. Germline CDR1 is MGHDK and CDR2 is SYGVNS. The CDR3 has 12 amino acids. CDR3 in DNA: TGTGCCAGCAGTGAAGCACTCACCGAGCAGTTCTTC. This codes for CASSEALTEQFF. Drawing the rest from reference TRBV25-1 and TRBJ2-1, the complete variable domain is EADIYQTPRYLVIGTGKKITLECSQTMGHDKMYWYQQDPGMELHLIHYSYGVNSTEKGDLSSESTVSRIRTEHFPLTLESARPSHTSQYLCASSEALTEQFFGPGTRLTVL.

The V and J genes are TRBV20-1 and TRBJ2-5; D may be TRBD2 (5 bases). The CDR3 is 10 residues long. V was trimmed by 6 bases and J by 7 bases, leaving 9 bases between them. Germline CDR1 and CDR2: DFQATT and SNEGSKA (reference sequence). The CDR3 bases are TGCAGTGCCCCCGAGGGGACCCAGTACTTC. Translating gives CSAPEGTQYF.

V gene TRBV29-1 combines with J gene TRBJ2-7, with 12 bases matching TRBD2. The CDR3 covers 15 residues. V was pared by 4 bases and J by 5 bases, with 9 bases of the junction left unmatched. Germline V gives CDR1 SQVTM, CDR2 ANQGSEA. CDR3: CSVANRLAGDHEQYF. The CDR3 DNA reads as TGCAGCGTTGCAAATAGACTAGCGGGGGACCACGAGCAGTACTTC.

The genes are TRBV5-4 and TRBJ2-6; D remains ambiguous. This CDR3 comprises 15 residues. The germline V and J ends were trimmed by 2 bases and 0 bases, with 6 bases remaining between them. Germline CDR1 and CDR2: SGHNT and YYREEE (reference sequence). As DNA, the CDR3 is TGTGCCAGCAGCTTCACCGGCTCTGGGGCCAACGTCCTGACTTTC. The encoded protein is CASSFTGSGANVLTF.

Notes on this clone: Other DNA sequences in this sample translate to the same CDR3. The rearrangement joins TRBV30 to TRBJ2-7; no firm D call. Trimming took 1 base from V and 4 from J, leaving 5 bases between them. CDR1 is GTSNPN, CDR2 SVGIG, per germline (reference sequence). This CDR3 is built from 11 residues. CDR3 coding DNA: TGTGCCTGGAGTGACAGTTACGAGCAGTACTTC. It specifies CAWSDSYEQYF.

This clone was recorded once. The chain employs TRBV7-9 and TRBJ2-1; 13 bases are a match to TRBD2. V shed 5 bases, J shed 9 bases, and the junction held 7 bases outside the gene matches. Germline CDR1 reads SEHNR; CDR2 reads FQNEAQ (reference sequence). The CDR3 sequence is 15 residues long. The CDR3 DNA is TGTGCCAGCAGCCACGGACTAGCGGGAGCCGCTGAGCAGTTCTTC. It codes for CASSHGLAGAAEQFF.

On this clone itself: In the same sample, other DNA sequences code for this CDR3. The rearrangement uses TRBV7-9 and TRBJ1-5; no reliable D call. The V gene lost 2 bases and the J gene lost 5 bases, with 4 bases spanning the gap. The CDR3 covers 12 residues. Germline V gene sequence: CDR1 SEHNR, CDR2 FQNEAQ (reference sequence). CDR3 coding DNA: TGTGCCAGCAGCTTACGGGATCAGCCCCAGCATTTT. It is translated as CASSLRDQPQHF. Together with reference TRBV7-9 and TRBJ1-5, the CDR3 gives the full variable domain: DTGVSQNPRHKITKRGQNVTFRCDPISEHNRLYWYRQTLGQGPEFLTYFQNEAQLEKSRLLSDRFSAERPKGSFSTLEIQRTEQGDSAMYLCASSLRDQPQHFGDGTRLSIL.

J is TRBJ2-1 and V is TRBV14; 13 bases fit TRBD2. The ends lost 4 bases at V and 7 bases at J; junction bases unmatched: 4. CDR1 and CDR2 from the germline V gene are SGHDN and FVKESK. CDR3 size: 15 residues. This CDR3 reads CASSRLAGGGNEQFF. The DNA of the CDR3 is TGTGCCAGCAGCCGACTAGCGGGAGGTGGGAATGAGCAGTTCTTC.

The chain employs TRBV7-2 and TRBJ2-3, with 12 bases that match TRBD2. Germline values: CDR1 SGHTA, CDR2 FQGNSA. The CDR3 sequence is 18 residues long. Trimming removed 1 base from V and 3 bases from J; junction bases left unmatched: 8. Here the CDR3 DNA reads TGTGCCAGCAGCTTAGGCGCGACTAGCGGGAGTCTTACAGATACGCAGTATTTT. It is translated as CASSLGATSGSLTDTQYF.

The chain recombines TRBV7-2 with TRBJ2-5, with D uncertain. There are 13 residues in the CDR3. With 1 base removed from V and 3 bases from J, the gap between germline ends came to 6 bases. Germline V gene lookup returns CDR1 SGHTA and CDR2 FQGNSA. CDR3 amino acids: CASSLVGEETQYF. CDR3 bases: TGTGCCAGCAGCTTAGTTGGGGAAGAGACCCAGTACTTC.

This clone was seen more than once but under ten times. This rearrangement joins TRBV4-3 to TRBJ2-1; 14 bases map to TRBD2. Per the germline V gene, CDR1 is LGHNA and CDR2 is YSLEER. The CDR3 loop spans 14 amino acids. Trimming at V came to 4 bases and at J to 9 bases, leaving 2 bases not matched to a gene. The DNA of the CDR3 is TGCGCCAGCAGCCCCGGACTAGCGGGAGGTGAGCAGTTCTTC. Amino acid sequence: CASSPGLAGGEQFF.

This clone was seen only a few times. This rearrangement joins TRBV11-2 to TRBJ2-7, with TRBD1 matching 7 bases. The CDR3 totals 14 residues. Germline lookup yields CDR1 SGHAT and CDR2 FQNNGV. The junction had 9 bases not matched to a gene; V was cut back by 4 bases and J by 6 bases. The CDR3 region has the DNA TGTGCCAGCAGCTCAAACAGGGGAATGGGCGAGCAGTACTTC. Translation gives CASSSNRGMGEQYF.

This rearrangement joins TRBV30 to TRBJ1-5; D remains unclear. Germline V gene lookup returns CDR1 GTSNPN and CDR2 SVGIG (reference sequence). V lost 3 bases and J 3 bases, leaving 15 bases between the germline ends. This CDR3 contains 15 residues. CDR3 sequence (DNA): TGTGCCTGGAGCCTCGGGCCAAAAAACAATCAGCCCCAGCATTTT. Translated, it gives CAWSLGPKNNQPQHF.